This TCR beta chain comes out of a study of blood T cell repertoires in COVID-19 (dated by TCRdb to 2018 to 2020). With regard to the full study: Samples covering the acute and convalescent phases of COVID-19 were provided by collaborators in the United States, Italy and Spain. Nearly every sample came with metadata listing a de-identified subject ID, COVID-19 status, age in years and sex. The prospective study material was composed of cDNA or gDNA derived from T cells, B-cell-depleted T cells, or PBMCs. A freely available public database, intended as a resource for researchers studying the immune response to SARS-CoV-2, is where the repertoires were released. Samples came from the ongoing ImmuneRACE study (first 160 participants) plus 1,254 subjects from 6 global collaborators. HLA class I and class II types, where available, came from metadata supplied by the sample provider rather than from assay-based typing. The dataset comprised deeply sampled blood TCRbeta repertoires from subjects exposed to, actively infected with, or recovered from COVID-19. What the work shows at the level of the full study, not this receptor alone: Clinical and demographic metadata were provided uncurated, with the amount varying by source and participant.

The immunoSEQ Assay, a bias-controlled multiplex PCR, was used to amplify TCRbeta CDR3 regions from genomic DNA. Concerning the study's data processing: Within the assay, amplification of reference gene primers was used to estimate how many nucleated cells each sample contained. Sequence reads were collapsed and filtered to measure the absolute abundance of every unique TCRbeta CDR3 rearrangement. For each sample, productive Simpson clonality was calculated as the square root of Simpson's diversity index over productive rearrangements. This is the immuneACCESS table as TCRdb keeps it, with only in-frame sequences that have V and J called. A part of the clones is gone; compared with another copy, unresolved V genes explain less than half, and the rest is unexplained. D and trimming come from the DNA, and the V and J calls and clone size come from that table. The sample includes around 220,000 clones, with 65% to 85% observed a single time. The ten largest clones add up to over 7% of the sample.

Participants in the prospective study were enrolled through a virtual design, were aged roughly 18 to 100 years, and lived in roughly 24 United States geographic areas. To assign participants to cohorts, the prospective study relied on clinical history that participants themselves reported in a screening survey and a study questionnaire. Mobile phlebotomists in the prospective study collected whole blood, serum and a nasopharyngeal or oropharyngeal swab from every participant. Participants in the prospective study had the option to provide additional blood draws and questionnaires over a 2-month period. Before DNA extraction, prospective study blood samples were shipped either frozen or at room temperature. The germline V gene supplies CDR1 MNHEY and CDR2 SVGEGT. Compared with germline, V lacks 6 bases and J lacks 8 bases; bases without a gene match: 9. From cysteine to phenylalanine, the CDR3 is 14 amino acids long. Left in the record is the CDR3 DNA by itself, 42 bases read in frame from the first base.

This clone was observed many times. Its antigen is unknown. There are no base qualities to consult, and no much larger clone falls within one base. This receptor chain uses TRBV6-2 or TRBV6-3 and TRBJ2-1, and 8 bases in between align with TRBD2. Sequenced material: PBMCs or T cells enriched from blood (not recorded which). The receptor comes from a woman in her 40s with acute COVID-19. The CDR3 region reads CASSKTSVIDEQFF. Here is the DNA: TGTGCCAGCAGCAAGACTAGCGTGATCGATGAGCAGTTCTTC.